This TCR beta chain was identified in a study of radiation and T cells in renal cell carcinoma. Notes on the study in general: Baseline intratumoral clonotype presence is unknown without pretreatment biopsies. From baseline, blood top tumor clonotypes peaked at 2 weeks post-radiation.

Produced via immunoSEQ multiplex PCR; TCRdb's table is partial and in-frame only. The sample contains about 150,000 clones, about 87% of which appear only once. With regard to this clone: Its antigen is as yet unknown.

Time point described: baseline pretreatment blood. Treatment noted: 15 Gy SBRT to primary tumor, nephrectomy 4 weeks later. CDR1 and CDR2 from the germline V gene are MNHNS and SASEGT. The junction had 4 bases not matched to a gene; V was cut back by 8 bases and J by 4 bases. This CDR3 region has 13 residues. The chain joins TRBV6-1 to TRBJ2-7; 11 nucleotides agree with TRBD2. This receptor was taken from an older woman with renal cell carcinoma. Source: blood, taken from a patient whose treatment included radiotherapy and nephrectomy. CDR3 nucleotide sequence: TGTGCCAGCGGGACTAGCGGTTTATACGAGCAGTACTTC. This codes for CASGTSGLYEQYF.